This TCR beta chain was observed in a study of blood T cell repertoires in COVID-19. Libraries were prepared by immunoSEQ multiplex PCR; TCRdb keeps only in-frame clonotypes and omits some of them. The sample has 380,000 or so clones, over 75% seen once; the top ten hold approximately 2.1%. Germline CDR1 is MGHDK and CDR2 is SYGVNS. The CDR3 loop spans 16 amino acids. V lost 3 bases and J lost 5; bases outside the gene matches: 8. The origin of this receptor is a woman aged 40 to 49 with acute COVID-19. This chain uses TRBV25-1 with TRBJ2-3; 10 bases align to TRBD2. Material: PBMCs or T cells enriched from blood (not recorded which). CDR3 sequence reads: CASSDLAGGQRDTQYF. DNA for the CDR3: TGTGCCAGCAGTGATTTAGCGGGGGGCCAACGAGATACGCAGTATTTT.